A single sample gave rise to the 26 T cell receptor beta chains below, sequenced in a study of T-cell memory formation after mild COVID-19. TCRdb reprocessed the 5' RACE reads with MiXCR, giving one entry per CDR3 protein. Among approximately 260,000 distinct CDR3 sequences, about a sixth were seen once, and the ten largest hold more than 20%. The specimen sequenced was PBMCs or a T cell subset sorted from them (not recorded which). The receptors here all came from a young man who had mild COVID-19 (a few samples of this study predate the infection). Cell type and time point are not known.

The genes are TRBV5-4 and TRBJ2-3; D may be TRBD2 (6 bases). Germline V CDR1 and CDR2: SGHNT, YYREEE (reference sequence). This CDR3 is built from 16 residues. V was cut by 5 bases and J by 0 bases, with 16 bases left in between. The CDR3: CASRSGRQLSTDTQYF. CDR3 in DNA: TGTGCCAGCAGATCAGGGAGGCAGCTGAGCACAGATACGCAGTATTTT.

This clonotype was seen only a few times. The chain's CDR3 is CASSPDSPVDGYTF. CDR3 bases: TGTGCCAGCAGCCCGGACAGCCCCGTCGATGGCTACACCTTC. The chain carries TRBV7-9 and TRBJ1-2; tentative D call: TRBD1 (6 bases). Per germline, CDR1 SEHNR and CDR2 FQNEAQ (reference sequence). There are 14 residues in the CDR3. V lost 5 bases, J lost 6 bases, and 16 bases lay in between.

In this sample, this clonotype turned up a few times. The chain carries TRBV19 and TRBJ2-1; TRBD2 might be the D (7 bases). In germline, CDR1 is LNHDA, CDR2 SQIVND (reference sequence). The CDR3 consists of 14 residues. Trimming removed 3 bases from V and 2 bases from J, with 8 bases in between. CDR3 DNA: TGTGCCAGTAGTATGGGGGGGCCCTACAATGAGCAGTTCTTC. Encoded protein: CASSMGGPYNEQFF.

This clonotype was recorded at least ten times. CDR3 in DNA: TGCGCCAGCAGCCCCGGCACCAGCTCCTACAATGAGCAGTTCTTC. Protein sequence: CASSPGTSSYNEQFF. V is TRBV4-3 and J is TRBJ2-1; no firm D call. The germline CDR1 and CDR2 sequences are LGHNA and YSLEER. V lost 4 bases to trimming and J lost 0 bases, with 10 bases between them. CDR3 length: 15 amino acids.

This clonotype has just a few counts. The chain joins TRBV12-3 or TRBV12-4 to TRBJ2-1, with D possibly matching TRBD2 (5 bases). The V gene lost 2 bases and the J gene lost 10 bases, with 21 bases spanning the gap. CDR3 length: 16 residues. The DNA of the CDR3 is TGTGCCAGCAGTTTAAGGGCTGGACTCCAGTCGTCGGAGCAGTTCTTC. This codes for CASSLRAGLQSSEQFF.

This clonotype was detected only a few times. The rearrangement links TRBV7-2 to TRBJ1-3; D is uncertain. Germline V lookup: CDR1 SGHTA, CDR2 FQGNSA. This CDR3 is built from 14 residues. The V gene lost 4 bases and the J gene lost 0 bases, with 7 bases spanning the gap. The CDR3 region has the DNA TGTGCCAGCAGCTCCCAAATCTCTGGAAACACCATATATTTT. Translated: CASSSQISGNTIYF.

This clonotype was detected ten times or more. The rearrangement uses TRBV27 and TRBJ2-7; a possible D gene is TRBD1 (6 bases). The V gene's germline CDR1 is MNHEY and CDR2 SMNVEV (reference sequence). V gave up 4 bases and J gave up 3 bases, with 10 bases separating them. CDR3 length: 13 amino acids. This chain's CDR3 is CASSSAGDYEQYV. DNA of the CDR3: TGTGCCAGCAGTTCCGCAGGGGACTACGAGCAGTACGTC.

Only a few counts were recorded for this clonotype. The chain combines TRBV7-9 with TRBJ2-3; D gene unclear. The CDR3 sequence is 15 residues long. CDR1 is SEHNR and CDR2 is FQNEAQ in the germline V gene (reference sequence). With 8 bases removed from V and 0 bases from J, the gap between germline ends came to 15 bases. The CDR3: CASLQVTSSTDTQYF. The DNA of the CDR3 is TGTGCCAGCCTCCAGGTCACCTCTAGCACAGATACGCAGTATTTT.

V and J are TRBV3-1 and TRBJ2-3, with D unclear. The V end lost 3 bases, the J end lost 1 base, and 11 bases lay between the germline ends. The CDR3 has 15 residues. CDR1 is LGHDT, CDR2 YNNKEL, per germline (reference sequence). As DNA, the CDR3 is TGTGCCAGCAGCCAGATGAGCTTTCGCACAGATACGCAGTATTTT. Its translation is CASSQMSFRTDTQYF.

The sample holds a few counts of this clonotype. The chain links TRBV3-1 to TRBJ1-5; D may be TRBD1 (5 bases). Trimming took off 5 bases at V and 5 bases at J, with 13 bases between the two ends. The CDR3 is 14 amino acids. Germline loops: CDR1 LGHDT, CDR2 YNNKEL (reference sequence). CDR3 residues: CASSAGGGDQPQHF. CDR3 nucleotide sequence: TGTGCCAGCAGCGCTGGTGGGGGGGATCAGCCCCAGCATTTT.

A few counts support this clonotype. The chain employs TRBV5-8 and TRBJ2-2; D unclear. Germline V gene data show CDR1 as SGHTS and CDR2 as YDEGEE. Trimming removed 2 bases at V and 4 bases at J, with 9 bases between. This CDR3 is 14 amino acids long. CDR3 amino acids: CASSLKRATGELFF. In nucleotides, the CDR3 is TGTGCCAGCAGCTTAAAAAGGGCCACCGGGGAGCTGTTTTTT.

The chain uses TRBV7-6 and TRBJ1-6; D ambiguous. This CDR3 has 14 amino acids. The ends were cut back, 5 bases at V and 5 bases at J, with 10 bases in the middle. Germline-derived CDR1 and CDR2 are SGHVS and FNYEAQ. CDR3 nucleotide sequence: TGTGCCAGCAGCCCCCGGGTCGATAATTCACCCCTCCACTTT. Protein: CASSPRVDNSPLHF. The complete variable domain, with remaining parts taken from reference TRBV7-6 and TRBJ1-6, reads GAGVSQSPRYKVTKRGQDVALRCDPISGHVSLYWYRQALGQGPEFLTYFNYEAQQDKSGLPNDRFSAERPEGSISTLTIQRTEQRDSAMYRCASSPRVDNSPLHFGNGTRLTVT.

There are a few counts of this clonotype. The chain recombines TRBV4-1 with TRBJ2-5, with D tentatively TRBD2 (7 bases). In germline, CDR1 is MGHRA, CDR2 YSYEKL. The germline V and J ends were trimmed by 0 bases and 10 bases, with 24 bases remaining between them. CDR3 length equals 17 residues. The CDR3 region is CASSQDTGGPPNGIQYF. Here the CDR3 DNA reads TGCGCCAGCAGCCAAGACACGGGGGGCCCTCCCAACGGGATCCAGTACTTC.

This sequence joins TRBV5-1 and TRBJ1-1; D is possibly TRBD1 (5 bases). With 0 bases removed from V and 1 base from J, the gap between germline ends came to 7 bases. The CDR3 runs 14 residues. The germline V gene has CDR1 SGHRS and CDR2 YFSETQ. In DNA form, the CDR3 reads TGCGCCAGCAGCTTGGACAGGCCGAACACTGAAGCTTTCTTT. This sequence encodes CASSLDRPNTEAFF.

This chain connects TRBV6-2 or TRBV6-3 to TRBJ2-7; the D gene is possibly TRBD1 (6 bases). There are 17 residues in the CDR3. V lost 5 bases to trimming and J lost 3 bases, with 23 bases between them. CDR1 and CDR2 from the germline V gene are MNHEY and SVGEGT. The CDR3 protein is CASSIGTLSGYRYEQYF. The DNA of the CDR3 is TGTGCCAGCAGTATAGGGACACTTTCGGGATACCGCTACGAGCAGTACTTC.

V is TRBV29-1 and J is TRBJ2-5; 10 nucleotides match TRBD2. J lost 4 bases, V lost 2 bases, and 10 bases had no gene match. Germline CDR1 and CDR2: SQVTM and ANQGSEA. This CDR3 is built from 16 residues. CDR3 sequence: CSVELLAGDERETQYF. CDR3 nucleotides: TGCAGCGTTGAACTCCTAGCGGGGGACGAGAGAGAGACCCAGTACTTC.

The rearrangement links TRBV27 to TRBJ2-7, with D unclear. V was shortened by 1 base and J by 5 bases, with 6 bases between the two germline ends. The germline V gene encodes CDR1 MNHEY and CDR2 SMNVEV (reference sequence). This CDR3 spans 12 amino acids. CDR3 in DNA: TGTGCCAGCAGTTTATTGGGGAACGAGCAGTACTTC. Its translation: CASSLLGNEQYF.

The table lists this clonotype with a few counts. This sequence joins TRBV29-1 and TRBJ1-1; D unresolved. The CDR3 has 10 residues. Trimming cost V 6 bases and J 8 bases, with 10 bases left between them. Germline CDR1 is SQVTM and CDR2 is ANQGSEA. The CDR3 is CSVPSAEAFF. CDR3 in DNA: TGCAGCGTCCCTAGTGCGGAAGCTTTCTTT.

This clonotype appeared many times. The genes are TRBV7-3 and TRBJ2-2, with D perhaps TRBD2 (6 bases). The germline gives CDR1 SGHTA, CDR2 FQGTGA. V dropped 5 bases and J dropped 2 bases, with 9 bases sitting between them. The CDR3 has 14 amino acids. CDR3 residues: CASSPGGNTGELFF. Here the CDR3 DNA reads TGTGCCAGCAGCCCCGGGGGAAACACCGGGGAGCTGTTTTTT.

This clonotype occurred a few times. The J gene is TRBJ2-6, the V gene TRBV10-2; 7 bases match TRBD2. The CDR3 consists of 17 residues. Per the germline V gene, CDR1 is WSHSY and CDR2 is SAAADI. Trimming removed 4 bases from V and 0 bases from J; junction bases left unmatched: 6. CDR3 region: CASSGGGTNSGANVLTF. CDR3 coding DNA: TGCGCCAGCAGTGGTGGGGGGACTAACTCTGGGGCCAACGTCCTGACTTTC.

V gene TRBV4-3 combines with J gene TRBJ1-2, with D perhaps TRBD1 (6 bases). The CDR3 consists of 14 residues. V gave up 5 bases and J gave up 4 bases, with 14 bases separating them. Germline V gene sequence: CDR1 LGHNA, CDR2 YSLEER. The CDR3: CASSTTTGSYGYTF. In nucleotides, the CDR3 is TGCGCCAGCAGCACGACGACAGGTTCCTATGGCTACACCTTC.

The J gene is TRBJ1-1, the V gene TRBV5-1, with D hard to call. There are 18 residues in the CDR3. Germline CDR1 SGHRS, CDR2 YFSETQ. V lost 2 bases, J lost 0 bases, and 20 bases lay in between. CDR3 DNA: TGCGCCAGCAGCTTAATTCCCAGGCCCAAGACCATGAACACTGAAGCTTTCTTT. Translating gives CASSLIPRPKTMNTEAFF.

This clonotype has a count of ten or more. The rearrangement uses TRBV20-1 and TRBJ2-1; 8 nucleotides line up with TRBD1. The V and J ends lost 6 bases and 6 bases, in that order; junction bases with no gene match: 10. The germline CDR1 and CDR2 sequences are DFQATT and SNEGSKA (reference sequence). The CDR3 contains 14 residues. The CDR3 sequence is CSAATGQGGNEQFF. Written as DNA, the CDR3 is TGCAGTGCCGCAACAGGACAGGGTGGCAATGAGCAGTTCTTC.

This clonotype has a handful of counts. The chain recombines TRBV9 with TRBJ2-3; D is unresolved. The germline V gene has CDR1 SGDLS and CDR2 YYNGEE. The V and J ends lost 0 bases and 6 bases respectively, with 14 bases between them. This CDR3 contains 15 residues. The CDR3: CASSVGRSSSDTQYF. CDR3 nucleotide sequence: TGTGCCAGCAGCGTAGGAAGGTCCTCCTCTGATACGCAGTATTTT.

This clonotype was counted between two and nine times. J is TRBJ1-5 and V is TRBV18; 10 nucleotides match TRBD1. Per the germline V gene, CDR1 is KGHSH and CDR2 is LQKENI. The CDR3 sequence is 17 residues long. The V and J ends lost 2 bases and 5 bases, in that order; junction bases with no gene match: 9. Here the CDR3 reads CASSPRGQGRADQPQHF. The CDR3 DNA reads as TGTGCCAGCTCACCAAGGGGACAGGGGAGGGCTGATCAGCCCCAGCATTTT.

The genes are TRBV9 and TRBJ1-2; TRBD1 might be the D (5 bases). The CDR3 runs 15 residues. Between the trimmed V and J ends, which lost 4 bases and 5 bases, there was a span of 18 bases. Germline loops: CDR1 SGDLS, CDR2 YYNGEE. CDR3: CASSNNPDTRYGYTF. CDR3 coding DNA: TGTGCCAGCAGCAATAACCCGGACACTCGATATGGCTACACCTTC.